A single sample gave rise to the 32 T cell receptor beta chains below, sequenced in a study of CD8 T cells in ankylosing spondylitis. Each CDR3 protein is one row after TCRdb ran MiXCR on the 5' RACE reads. The sample contains almost 45,000 distinct CDR3 sequences, roughly 11% of which appear only once. Specimen: blood, either unsorted or a sorted T cell fraction (not recorded which). These receptors were collected from a male donor with ankylosing spondylitis or in good health (not recorded which).

This clonotype was counted at least ten times. This rearrangement joins TRBV29-1 to TRBJ1-1; the match to TRBD1 covers 7 bases. This CDR3 contains 14 residues. Germline CDR1 reads SQVTM; CDR2 reads ANQGSEA. V gave up 4 bases and J gave up 7 bases; unmatched junction bases: 12. This chain's CDR3 is CSVARDSGPYEAFF. The CDR3 nucleotides are TGCAGCGTTGCCCGGGACAGCGGGCCCTATGAAGCTTTCTTT.

This clonotype has at least ten counts. The chain links TRBV12-3 or TRBV12-4 to TRBJ2-1; 9 bases agree with TRBD1. This CDR3 has 17 amino acids. The trim removed 6 bases at V and 4 bases at J, leaving 13 bases unmatched. The chain's CDR3 is CASRKGDGTGLYNEQFF. The CDR3 region has the DNA TGTGCCAGCAGAAAGGGAGATGGGACAGGGTTGTACAATGAGCAGTTCTTC.

As to this clonotype: The junction departs from germline at one end; a sequencing error may be responsible. The rearrangement uses TRBV9 and TRBJ1-1; no reliable D call. CDR3 length: 13 residues. The germline V gene has CDR1 SGDLS and CDR2 YYNGEE. The CDR3 DNA reads as TGTACCAGCAGCGTAGATGGGGTCACTGAAGCTTTCTTT. This translates into CTSSVDGVTEAFF.

This clonotype ranks as medium-sized. This chain connects TRBV29-1 to TRBJ2-5, with D hard to call. The CDR3 is made up of 10 amino acids. The ends were cut back, 6 bases at V and 5 bases at J, with 7 bases in the middle. Germline CDR1 SQVTM, CDR2 ANQGSEA. CDR3 bases: TGCAGCGTACGGACCGAGACCCAGTACTTC. This gives the protein CSVRTETQYF.

This clonotype was picked up a small number of times. CDR3 sequence: CASSLPVPYEQYF. The CDR3 DNA follows: TGTGCCAGCAGTTTGCCAGTCCCCTACGAGCAGTACTTC. The V call is TRBV6-2 or TRBV6-3, the J call TRBJ2-7; D uncertain. Trimming left V 4 bases short and J 2 bases short, with 9 bases between. Germline V lookup: CDR1 MNHEY, CDR2 SVGEGT. This CDR3 contains 13 residues.

This clonotype showed up many times. This sequence joins TRBV6-5 and TRBJ2-3; a possible D gene is TRBD2 (5 bases). V was clipped by 3 bases and J by 2 bases, with 9 bases between them. This CDR3 has 14 amino acids. The germline gives CDR1 MNHEY, CDR2 SVGAGI. DNA of the CDR3: TGTGCCAGCAGTTATGCCCGGGACACAGATACGCAGTATTTT. Amino acid sequence: CASSYARDTDTQYF.

There are many counts of this clonotype. The J gene is TRBJ1-1, the V gene TRBV20-1; D gene ambiguous. V shed 1 base and J shed 3 bases, with 3 bases lying between them. The CDR3 covers 11 residues. Germline V gives CDR1 DFQATT, CDR2 SNEGSKA (reference sequence). The CDR3 spells CSARGDTEAFF. Here the CDR3 DNA reads TGCAGTGCTAGAGGGGACACTGAAGCTTTCTTT.

This clonotype was recorded at least ten times. The genes are TRBV19 and TRBJ2-1; no firm D call. The CDR3 has 14 amino acids. V was shortened by 5 bases and J by 0 bases, with 8 bases between the two germline ends. Germline CDR1 and CDR2: LNHDA and SQIVND (reference sequence). CDR3 region: CASSLSSSYNEQFF. The DNA for the CDR3 is TGTGCCAGTAGTCTCTCTAGCTCCTACAATGAGCAGTTCTTC.

Only a few counts were recorded for this clonotype. V gene TRBV2 combines with J gene TRBJ2-3; D is possibly TRBD1 or TRBD2 (5 bases each). Germline assignment: CDR1 SNHLY and CDR2 FYNNEI. Trimming left V 2 bases short and J 4 bases short, with 10 bases between. The CDR3 totals 14 residues. The CDR3 region has the DNA TGTGCCAGCAGTGAATGGCAGGGAGCAGATACGCAGTATTTT. Translating gives CASSEWQGADTQYF.

In this sample, this clonotype turned up many times. This rearrangement joins TRBV20-1 to TRBJ2-3; 7 nucleotides line up with TRBD2. This CDR3 contains 15 residues. J was trimmed by 2 bases and V by 6 bases; bases with no gene match: 11. CDR1 and CDR2 (germline): DFQATT, SNEGSKA (reference sequence). The CDR3 region is CSALGTTTSTDTQYF. Here the CDR3 DNA reads TGCAGTGCCCTAGGGACTACAACGTCCACAGATACGCAGTATTTT.

This clonotype was recorded many times. This chain links TRBV7-9 with TRBJ1-1; TRBD1 is a possible D gene (5 bases). Germline V lookup: CDR1 SEHNR, CDR2 FQNEAQ (reference sequence). CDR3 length: 14 residues. The V end lost 1 base, the J end lost 0 bases, and 6 bases lay between the germline ends. CDR3 nucleotide sequence: TGTGCCAGCAGCTTAGTGACAGTGAACACTGAAGCTTTCTTT. It encodes CASSLVTVNTEAFF.

This clonotype was seen repeatedly, ten times or more. This sequence joins TRBV3-1 and TRBJ1-2; unclear D gene. The V gene's germline CDR1 is LGHDT and CDR2 YNNKEL (reference sequence). Trimming took 4 bases from V and 1 from J, leaving 10 bases between them. This CDR3 spans 14 amino acids. The CDR3 sequence: CASSRRGYNYGYTF. Here the CDR3 DNA reads TGTGCCAGCAGCCGTAGAGGATATAACTATGGCTACACCTTC.

A note on this clonotype: A much more abundant neighbour one base away suggests this may be a read error. The V and J genes are TRBV4-2 and TRBJ2-2, with 12 positions matching TRBD2. Germline V gene lookup returns CDR1 LGHNA and CDR2 YNFKEQ. The CDR3 has 19 residues. The CDR3 sequence is CVSSQDSSGGADSTGELFF. The CDR3, as DNA: TGTGTCAGCAGCCAAGATTCTAGCGGGGGGGCCGATAGCACCGGGGAGCTGTTTTTT.

The V gene is TRBV5-1, the J gene TRBJ1-1, with TRBD1 identical over 8 bases. Losses at the gene ends were 4 bases for V and 4 bases for J; bases not matched to a gene: 12. This CDR3 is 16 amino acids long. From germline, CDR1 is SGHRS and CDR2 YFSETQ. For the CDR3, the DNA is TGCGCCAGCAGCACCCTCGGACAGGGCCGGTCCACTGAAGCTTTCTTT. This sequence encodes CASSTLGQGRSTEAFF.

As DNA, the CDR3 is TGCAGTGCTATAATCTTCGGGACTAGCGGGGAAGAGACCCAGTACTTC. This codes for CSAIIFGTSGEETQYF. This chain links TRBV20-1 with TRBJ2-5, with 13 nucleotides matching TRBD2. Germline V gene sequence: CDR1 DFQATT, CDR2 SNEGSKA (reference sequence). V dropped 4 bases and J dropped 3; count of bases not matched to a gene: 8. The CDR3 sequence is 16 residues long.

At least ten counts were recorded for this clonotype. The CDR3 sequence: CASSPRQAGYGYTF. In DNA, the CDR3 is TGTGCCAGCAGCCCCCGACAGGCAGGCTATGGCTACACCTTC. The rearrangement joins TRBV13 to TRBJ1-2; a weak D match, TRBD1 (6 bases). Trimming cost V 5 bases and J 4 bases, with 14 bases left between them. CDR3 length equals 14 residues. The germline V gene has CDR1 PRHDT and CDR2 FYEKMQ (reference sequence).

This clonotype appeared a few times. V and J are TRBV5-5 and TRBJ2-1, with D perhaps matching TRBD1 or TRBD2 (6 bases each). The CDR3 is 15 amino acids. Trimming removed 6 bases at V and 6 bases at J, with 19 bases between. From germline, CDR1 is SGHKS and CDR2 YYEKEE (reference sequence). Here the CDR3 reads CASTLGGLGGNEQFF. In DNA form, the CDR3 reads TGTGCCAGCACCTTAGGGGGGCTAGGGGGCAATGAGCAGTTCTTC.

This clonotype was observed a few times. This chain joins TRBV5-1 and TRBJ2-7; 9 nucleotides align to TRBD1. Germline V gene sequence: CDR1 SGHRS, CDR2 YFSETQ. The CDR3 runs 15 residues. V was pared by 0 bases and J by 4 bases, with 5 bases of the junction left unmatched. The CDR3 DNA sequence: TGCGCCAGCAGCTTGGACGGGACAGGGTTTTACGAGCAGTACTTC. As protein: CASSLDGTGFYEQYF. The whole variable domain, remainder taken from reference TRBV5-1 and TRBJ2-7, is KAGVTQTPRYLIKTRGQQVTLSCSPISGHRSVSWYQQTPGQGLQFLFEYFSETQRNKGNFPGRFSGRQFSNSRSEMNVSTLELGDSALYLCASSLDGTGFYEQYFGPGTRLTVT.

This clonotype was counted many times. The chain carries TRBV5-1 and TRBJ2-1; possible D gene TRBD1, 6 bases. Germline values: CDR1 SGHRS, CDR2 YFSETQ. The CDR3 spans 15 residues. V lost 4 bases and J 8 bases, leaving 19 bases between the germline ends. Here the CDR3 reads CASSHRDTYGDEQFF. CDR3 nucleotides: TGCGCCAGCAGCCACCGGGACACATACGGGGATGAGCAGTTCTTC.

The sample holds many counts of this clonotype. The CDR3 loop is CASSPGDPYGYTF. The CDR3 DNA reads as TGTGCCAGCAGTCCAGGGGACCCTTATGGCTACACCTTC. V usage is TRBV7-8 and J usage is TRBJ1-2; a possible D gene is TRBD1 (6 bases). The CDR3 covers 13 residues. Germline V gives CDR1 SGHVS, CDR2 FQNEAQ. Trimming removed 6 bases at V and 5 bases at J, with 13 bases between.

This clonotype has at least ten counts. This chain joins TRBV20-1 and TRBJ2-3, with TRBD2 matching over 8 bases. Germline V gene data show CDR1 as DFQATT and CDR2 as SNEGSKA (reference sequence). V gave up 5 bases and J gave up 0 bases; unmatched junction bases: 7. There are 15 residues in the CDR3. CDR3 DNA sequence: TGCAGTGCTGATACCACTAGCGGCAGCACAGATACGCAGTATTTT. Translation gives CSADTTSGSTDTQYF.

In its sample, this clonotype was seen many times. The J gene is TRBJ1-6, the V gene TRBV5-1, with a weak D call TRBD1 (5 bases). Deletions cut 0 bases from V and 4 bases from J, with 11 bases between. The CDR3 consists of 16 residues. The V gene's germline CDR1 is SGHRS and CDR2 YFSETQ. The CDR3 coding sequence is TGCGCCAGCAGCTTGGAGGGGATCTTTTATAATTCACCCCTCCACTTT. This translates into CASSLEGIFYNSPLHF.

This clonotype was detected ten times or more. The genes are TRBV24-1 and TRBJ1-2, with D possibly being TRBD1 (5 bases). Germline loops: CDR1 KGHDR, CDR2 SFDVKD. Trimming cost V 8 bases and J 6 bases, with 12 bases left between them. The CDR3 spans 12 residues. The CDR3: CATKDPGNGYTF. The CDR3 DNA follows: TGTGCCACCAAAGACCCAGGGAATGGCTACACCTTC.

This clonotype has a count of ten or more. It is unclear where the CDR3 begins or ends on the DNA, so no DNA is shown, and the CDR3 is as TCRdb lists it. The genes are TRBV29-1 and TRBJ1-2; no check of the table's D call, TRBD1, against the DNA was made. The CDR3 region is 11 residues in length, termini included. The germline CDR1 and CDR2 sequences are SQVTM and ANQGSEA. The CDR3 loop is CSTFGQGAHTF.

V usage is TRBV10-3 and J usage is TRBJ2-7; 10 nucleotides align to TRBD2. CDR3 length: 13 residues. Germline V gives CDR1 ENHRY, CDR2 SYGVKD. V dropped 10 bases and J dropped 5; count of bases not matched to a gene: 8. DNA for the CDR3: TGTGCCACGGCTAGCGGGGGAGTGGACGAGCAGTACTTC. Amino acids: CATASGGVDEQYF.

This clonotype was observed a handful of times. J is TRBJ2-2 and V is TRBV4-1; D gene uncertain. Germline loops: CDR1 MGHRA, CDR2 YSYEKL. The CDR3 loop spans 14 amino acids. Trimming removed 1 base at V and 6 bases at J, with 9 bases between. The CDR3 spells CASSQVGVPGELFF. In nucleotides, the CDR3 is TGCGCCAGCAGCCAAGTTGGTGTCCCCGGGGAGCTGTTTTTT.

This clonotype occurred many times. Because the CDR3's place on the DNA is in doubt, the DNA is left out and the CDR3 is given as listed by TCRdb. The CDR3 loop is CASSQDSGRANTGELFF. The chain uses TRBV4-2 and TRBJ2-2; the table's D call, TRBD2, was not checked against the DNA. Looked up from germline, CDR1 is LGHNA and CDR2 is YNFKEQ. The length of the CDR3 is 17 amino acids, counting both ends.

This clonotype came up many times. CDR3 coding DNA: TGTGCCAGTAGTATAGGTCAGGACAATCAGCCCCAGCATTTT. Residues: CASSIGQDNQPQHF. The J gene is TRBJ1-5, the V gene TRBV19, with D unresolved. Germline CDR1 reads LNHDA; CDR2 reads SQIVND (reference sequence). The CDR3 is 14 amino acids. With 1 base removed from V and 3 bases from J, the gap between germline ends came to 7 bases.

Only a few counts were recorded for this clonotype. This rearrangement joins TRBV19 to TRBJ1-5, with D hard to call. Trimming shortened V by 6 bases and J by 6 bases, and 9 bases separated the two germline ends. Germline lookup yields CDR1 LNHDA and CDR2 SQIVND (reference sequence). The CDR3 loop spans 12 amino acids. The CDR3 bases are TGTGCCAGTAGGGGTGTTGGTCAGCCCCAGCATTTT. It specifies CASRGVGQPQHF.

Many counts were recorded for this clonotype. The CDR3 bases are TGCAGCGTCGGGTCCTTGAACACTGAAGCTTTCTTT. Translating gives CSVGSLNTEAFF. V is TRBV29-1 and J is TRBJ1-1, with D unresolved. Trimming took 6 bases from V and 0 from J, leaving 8 bases between them. CDR1 and CDR2 (germline): SQVTM, ANQGSEA. The CDR3 extends over 12 amino acids.

This clonotype was seen a few times. This sequence joins TRBV27 and TRBJ2-7, with TRBD2 as a possible D gene (7 bases). CDR3 length: 14 residues. The germline V gene has CDR1 MNHEY and CDR2 SMNVEV (reference sequence). Trimming shortened V by 8 bases and J by 1 base, and 15 bases separated the two germline ends. This chain's CDR3 is CASGLRGRSYEQYF. Written as DNA, the CDR3 is TGTGCCAGCGGCCTGCGGGGGCGTTCCTACGAGCAGTACTTC.

This clonotype has a handful of counts. The chain carries TRBV7-6 and TRBJ2-1; D assignment may be TRBD1 or TRBD2 (6 bases each). Germline CDR1 SGHVS, CDR2 FNYEAQ. The V gene lost 4 bases and the J gene lost 2 bases, with 21 bases spanning the gap. This CDR3 comprises 18 residues. CDR3 nucleotides: TGTGCCAGCAGCTCCACGAGATTTGGGGGGCCAGCCTACAATGAGCAGTTCTTC. This codes for CASSSTRFGGPAYNEQFF.